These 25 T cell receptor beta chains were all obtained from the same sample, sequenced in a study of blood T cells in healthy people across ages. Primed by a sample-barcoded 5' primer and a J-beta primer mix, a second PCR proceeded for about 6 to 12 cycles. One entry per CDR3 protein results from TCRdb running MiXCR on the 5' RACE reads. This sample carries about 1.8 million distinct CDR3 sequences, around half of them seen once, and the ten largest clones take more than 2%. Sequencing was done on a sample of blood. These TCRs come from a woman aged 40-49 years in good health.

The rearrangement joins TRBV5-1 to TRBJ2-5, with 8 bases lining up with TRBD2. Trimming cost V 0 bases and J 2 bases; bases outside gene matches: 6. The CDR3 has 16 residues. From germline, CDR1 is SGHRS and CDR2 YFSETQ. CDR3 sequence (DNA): TGCGCCAGCAGCTTGGTGGGTAGCGGGGAACAAGAGACCCAGTACTTC. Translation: CASSLVGSGEQETQYF. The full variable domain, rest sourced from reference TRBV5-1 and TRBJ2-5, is KAGVTQTPRYLIKTRGQQVTLSCSPISGHRSVSWYQQTPGQGLQFLFEYFSETQRNKGNFPGRFSGRQFSNSRSEMNVSTLELGDSALYLCASSLVGSGEQETQYFGPGTRLLVL.

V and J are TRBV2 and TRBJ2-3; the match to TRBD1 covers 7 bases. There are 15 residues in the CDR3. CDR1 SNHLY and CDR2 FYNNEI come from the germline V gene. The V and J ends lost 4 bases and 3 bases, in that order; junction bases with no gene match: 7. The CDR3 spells CASSVPRGMTDTQYF. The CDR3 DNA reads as TGTGCCAGCAGTGTTCCCAGGGGGATGACAGATACGCAGTATTTT.

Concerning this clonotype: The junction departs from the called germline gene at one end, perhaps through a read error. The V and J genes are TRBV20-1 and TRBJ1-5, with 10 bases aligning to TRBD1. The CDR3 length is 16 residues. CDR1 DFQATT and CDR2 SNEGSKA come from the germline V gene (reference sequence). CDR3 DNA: TGCAGTACTAGCCGGGACAGGGGTTATAGCAATCAGCCCCAGCATTTT. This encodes CSTSRDRGYSNQPQHF.

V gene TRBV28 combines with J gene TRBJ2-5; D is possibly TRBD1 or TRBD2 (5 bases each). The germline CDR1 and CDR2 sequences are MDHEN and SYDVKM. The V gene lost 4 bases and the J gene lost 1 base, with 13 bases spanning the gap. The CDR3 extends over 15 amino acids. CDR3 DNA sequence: TGTGCCAGCAGTTCTGAGGGGAGTTCCCAAGAGACCCAGTACTTC. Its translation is CASSSEGSSQETQYF.

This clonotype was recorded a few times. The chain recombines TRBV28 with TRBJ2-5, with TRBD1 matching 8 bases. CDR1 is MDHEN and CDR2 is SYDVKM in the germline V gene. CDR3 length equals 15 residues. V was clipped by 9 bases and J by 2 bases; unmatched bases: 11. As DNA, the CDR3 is TGTGCCAGTGAGCATTCCACAGGGGGACAAGAGACCCAGTACTTC. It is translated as CASEHSTGGQETQYF.

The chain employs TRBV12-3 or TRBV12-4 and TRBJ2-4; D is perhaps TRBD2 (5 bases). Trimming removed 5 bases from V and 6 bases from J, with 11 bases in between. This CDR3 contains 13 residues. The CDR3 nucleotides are TGTGCCAGCAGTGTGGCTGGACTAAACATTCAGTACTTC. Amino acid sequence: CASSVAGLNIQYF.

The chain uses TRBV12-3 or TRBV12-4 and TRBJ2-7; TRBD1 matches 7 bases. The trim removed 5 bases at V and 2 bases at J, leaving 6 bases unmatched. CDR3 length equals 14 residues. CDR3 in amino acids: CASSGDSVPYEQYF. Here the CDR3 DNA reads TGTGCCAGCAGTGGGGACAGCGTACCCTACGAGCAGTACTTC.

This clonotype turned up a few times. In DNA form, the CDR3 reads TGCAGTGCTGTATCGTACACAGGGATCCCCTACGAGCAGTACTTC. It specifies CSAVSYTGIPYEQYF. The chain links TRBV20-1 to TRBJ2-7, with D possibly TRBD1 on 6 matching bases. Per germline, CDR1 DFQATT and CDR2 SNEGSKA (reference sequence). V lost 5 bases and J 2 bases, leaving 19 bases between the germline ends. This CDR3 spans 15 amino acids.

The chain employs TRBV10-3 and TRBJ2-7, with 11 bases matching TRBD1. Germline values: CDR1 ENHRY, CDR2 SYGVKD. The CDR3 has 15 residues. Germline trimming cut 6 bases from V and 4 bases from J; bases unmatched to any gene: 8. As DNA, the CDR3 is TGTGCCATCAGCGGACCGGACAGGGGGCTTTACGAGCAGTACTTC. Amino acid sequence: CAISGPDRGLYEQYF.

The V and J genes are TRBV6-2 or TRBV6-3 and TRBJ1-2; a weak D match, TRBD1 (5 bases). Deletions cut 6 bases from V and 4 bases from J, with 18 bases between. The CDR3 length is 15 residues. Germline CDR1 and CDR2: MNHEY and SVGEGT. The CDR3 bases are TGTGCCAGCAGCCGACAGTTACCGACGATCTATGGCTACACCTTC. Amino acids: CASSRQLPTIYGYTF.

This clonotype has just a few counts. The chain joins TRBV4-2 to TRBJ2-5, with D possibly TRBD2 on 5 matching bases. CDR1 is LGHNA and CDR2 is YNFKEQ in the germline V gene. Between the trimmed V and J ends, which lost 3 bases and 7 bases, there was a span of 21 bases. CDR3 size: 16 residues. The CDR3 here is CASSQSLSQVEGTQYF. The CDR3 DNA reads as TGTGCCAGCAGCCAGTCTCTGAGCCAGGTCGAGGGGACCCAGTACTTC.

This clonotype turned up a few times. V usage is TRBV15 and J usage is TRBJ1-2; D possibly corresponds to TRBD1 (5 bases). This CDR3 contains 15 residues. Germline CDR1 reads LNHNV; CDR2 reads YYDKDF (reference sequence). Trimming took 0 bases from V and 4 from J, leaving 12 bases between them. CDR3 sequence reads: CATSREGRNPYGYTF. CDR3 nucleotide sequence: TGTGCCACCAGCAGAGAGGGACGGAACCCCTATGGCTACACCTTC.

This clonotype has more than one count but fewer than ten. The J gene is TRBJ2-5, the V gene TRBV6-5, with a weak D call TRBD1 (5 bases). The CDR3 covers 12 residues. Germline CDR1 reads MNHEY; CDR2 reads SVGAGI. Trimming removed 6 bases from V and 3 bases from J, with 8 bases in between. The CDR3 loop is CASRWGEETQYF. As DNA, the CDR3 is TGTGCCAGCAGATGGGGCGAAGAGACCCAGTACTTC.

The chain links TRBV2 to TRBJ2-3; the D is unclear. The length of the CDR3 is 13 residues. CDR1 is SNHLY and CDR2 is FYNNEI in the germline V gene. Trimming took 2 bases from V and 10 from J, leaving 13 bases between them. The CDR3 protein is CASSELRENAQYF. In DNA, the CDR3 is TGTGCCAGCAGTGAATTGAGAGAGAACGCGCAGTATTTT.

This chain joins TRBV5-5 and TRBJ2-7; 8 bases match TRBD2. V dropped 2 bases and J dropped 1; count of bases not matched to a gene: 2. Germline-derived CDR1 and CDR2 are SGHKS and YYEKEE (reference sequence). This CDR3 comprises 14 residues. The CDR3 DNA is TGTGCCAGCAGCTTCCCTAGCGGGTCCTACGAGCAGTACTTC. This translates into CASSFPSGSYEQYF.

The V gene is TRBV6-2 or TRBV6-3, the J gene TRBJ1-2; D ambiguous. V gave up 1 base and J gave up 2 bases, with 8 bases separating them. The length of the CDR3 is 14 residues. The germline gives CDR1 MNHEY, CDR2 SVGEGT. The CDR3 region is CASSYFGLNYGYTF. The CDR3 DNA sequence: TGTGCCAGCAGTTACTTCGGACTGAACTATGGCTACACCTTC.

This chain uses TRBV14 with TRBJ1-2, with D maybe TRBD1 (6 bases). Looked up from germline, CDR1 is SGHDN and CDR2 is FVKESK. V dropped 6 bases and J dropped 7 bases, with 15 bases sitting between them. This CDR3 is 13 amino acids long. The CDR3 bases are TGTGCCAGCAGTCTACAGGGAACCACTGGCTACACCTTC. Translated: CASSLQGTTGYTF.

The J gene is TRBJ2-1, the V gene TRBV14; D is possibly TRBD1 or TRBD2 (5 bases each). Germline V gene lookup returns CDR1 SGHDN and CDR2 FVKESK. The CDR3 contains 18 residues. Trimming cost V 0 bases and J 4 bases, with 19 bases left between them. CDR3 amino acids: CASSQEGLATTPYNEQFF. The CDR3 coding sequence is TGTGCCAGCAGCCAAGAGGGGCTAGCTACCACCCCATACAATGAGCAGTTCTTC.

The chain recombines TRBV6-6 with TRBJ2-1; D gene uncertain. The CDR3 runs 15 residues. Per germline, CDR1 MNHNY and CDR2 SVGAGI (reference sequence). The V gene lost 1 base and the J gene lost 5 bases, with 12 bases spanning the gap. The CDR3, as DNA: TGTGCCAGCAGTTACTATAGCCCGTTGAACAATGAGCAGTTCTTC. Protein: CASSYYSPLNNEQFF.

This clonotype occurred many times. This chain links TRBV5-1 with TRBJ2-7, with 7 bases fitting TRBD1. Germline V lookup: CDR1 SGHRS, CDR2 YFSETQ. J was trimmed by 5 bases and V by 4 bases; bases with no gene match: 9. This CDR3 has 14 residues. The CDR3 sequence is CASSAFDRANEQYF. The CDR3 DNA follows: TGCGCCAGCAGCGCATTCGACAGGGCGAACGAGCAGTACTTC.

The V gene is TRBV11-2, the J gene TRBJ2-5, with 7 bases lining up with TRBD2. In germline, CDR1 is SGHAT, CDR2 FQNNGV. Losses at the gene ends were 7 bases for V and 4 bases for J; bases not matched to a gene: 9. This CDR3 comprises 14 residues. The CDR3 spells CASTHRRGRETQYF. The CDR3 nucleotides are TGTGCCAGCACCCACCGGCGGGGGAGAGAGACCCAGTACTTC.

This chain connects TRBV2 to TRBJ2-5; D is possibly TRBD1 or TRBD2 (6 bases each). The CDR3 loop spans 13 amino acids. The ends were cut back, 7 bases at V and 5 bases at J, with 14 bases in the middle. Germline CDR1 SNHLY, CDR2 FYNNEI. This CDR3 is CASTTRGVETQYF. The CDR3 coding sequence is TGTGCCAGCACCACAAGGGGGGTTGAGACCCAGTACTTC.

As DNA, the CDR3 is TGCAGCGTTGAGTGCTGGGCGCAAGAGACCCAGTACTTC. Its translation is CSVECWAQETQYF. The chain joins TRBV29-1 to TRBJ2-5; D gene uncertain. This CDR3 has 13 residues. Germline CDR1 is SQVTM and CDR2 is ANQGSEA. V lost 3 bases and J 2 bases, leaving 10 bases between the germline ends.

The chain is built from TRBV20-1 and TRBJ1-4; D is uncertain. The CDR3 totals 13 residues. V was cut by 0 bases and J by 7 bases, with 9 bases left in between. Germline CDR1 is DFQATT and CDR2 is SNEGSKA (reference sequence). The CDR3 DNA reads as TGCAGTGCTAGAGACAGAAGAGGTGAAAAACTGTTTTTT. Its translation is CSARDRRGEKLFF.

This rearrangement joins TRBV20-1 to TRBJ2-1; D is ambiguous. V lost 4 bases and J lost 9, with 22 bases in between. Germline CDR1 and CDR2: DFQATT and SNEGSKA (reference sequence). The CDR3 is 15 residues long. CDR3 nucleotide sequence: TGCAGTGCTAACAGACCAGGCCGCCACTCGGGTGAGCAGTTCTTC. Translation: CSANRPGRHSGEQFF.